A single TCR beta chain is shown here with its context. Its antigen remains unidentified. Nothing much larger sits one base from this clone, and base qualities are not available. Library creation used the immunoSEQ multiplex PCR assay. TCRdb holds this immuneACCESS table with in-frame rearrangements only. Some clones are missing; in checked studies, unresolved V genes explain under half, and the rest has no known cause. The sample table holds just under 100,000 clones, of which 85% to 95% were seen once. Of the sample, roughly 0.99% falls within the top ten clones. The data originate from a study of T cell changes during pregnancy in multiple sclerosis (dated by TCRdb to 2018 to 2020). Looking at the study overall: In women with multiple sclerosis, the researchers looked at how the T cell repertoire shifted as pregnancy progressed.

For CDR1 and CDR2, the germline V gene lists LGHNA and YNFKEQ. For this chain, trimming is 0 bases at the V end and 1 base at the J end, and the number of junction bases without a gene match is 8. The CDR3 holds 18 amino acids from the cysteine to the phenylalanine. The entry retains the CDR3 DNA only, 54 bases that are in frame from base 1. This material consisted of peripheral blood, taken after pregnancy. The TCR sequence derives from a female donor with multiple sclerosis, enrolled in a pregnancy study. This chain is built from TRBV4-2 and TRBJ2-3; 9 junctional bases match TRBD2. The CDR3 protein: CASSQDVASGTRTDTQYF. The DNA sequence is as follows: TGTGCCAGCAGCCAAGATGTGGCTAGCGGGACACGCACAGATACGCAGTATTTT.